One sample yielded the 9 T cell receptor beta chains listed below, sequenced in a study of T cell responses to AZD1222 COVID-19 vaccine. Profiled with immunoSEQ multiplex PCR; TCRdb holds only in-frame clones, not every one. Of about 130,000 clones in the sample, 90% to 95% are singletons; the top ten hold about 9.1%. The input for sequencing was peripheral blood, taken on day 0 of AZD1222 vaccination. Source of these receptors: an adult in good health.

This rearrangement joins TRBV2 to TRBJ1-4; D might be TRBD1 (5 bases). Trimming stripped 8 bases from V and 7 bases from J, with 17 bases between. This CDR3 contains 14 residues. Germline loops: CDR1 SNHLY, CDR2 FYNNEI. CDR3 DNA sequence: TGTGCCAGCTCTACCAGGGTGCCCGCTGAAAAACTGTTTTTT. Protein product: CASSTRVPAEKLFF.

Of note for this clone: Distinct nucleotide sequences in the sample also encode this CDR3. This sequence joins TRBV5-1 and TRBJ1-1, with D uncertain. There are 15 residues in the CDR3. V was cut by 0 bases and J by 0 bases, with 9 bases left in between. CDR1 SGHRS and CDR2 YFSETQ come from the germline V gene. The DNA of the CDR3 is TGCGCCAGCAGCTTGGTGTCCGGGGTGAACACTGAAGCTTTCTTT. It encodes CASSLVSGVNTEAFF.

The chain has TRBV4-3 and TRBJ1-1, with TRBD1 matching over 7 bases. Losses at the gene ends were 0 bases for V and 5 bases for J; bases not matched to a gene: 6. Germline V lookup: CDR1 LGHNA, CDR2 YSLEER. This CDR3 has 15 amino acids. CDR3 coding DNA: TGCGCCAGCAGCCAAGAAAGCCAGGGGGGAACTGAAGCTTTCTTT. It yields the protein CASSQESQGGTEAFF.

For the CDR3, the DNA is TGTGCCAGCAGCTTAGTTGCAGAGACAGATGAAAAACTGTTTTTT. It yields the protein CASSLVAETDEKLFF. The rearrangement uses TRBV7-9 and TRBJ1-4; D may be TRBD1 (5 bases). Germline V CDR1 and CDR2: SEHNR, FQNEAQ (reference sequence). CDR3 length: 15 residues. Trimming cost V 1 base and J 6 bases, with 12 bases left between them.

The chain couples TRBV5-8 to TRBJ2-1; D not resolved. CDR3 length: 15 amino acids. V shed 7 bases and J shed 6 bases, with 20 bases lying between them. Looked up from germline, CDR1 is SGHTS and CDR2 is YDEGEE. The CDR3, as DNA: TGTGCCAGCGCTTTAGGGTACTCACCCCCCAATGAGCAGTTCTTC. This gives the protein CASALGYSPPNEQFF.

The genes are TRBV19 and TRBJ2-7; a weak D match, TRBD1 (5 bases). The CDR3 consists of 14 residues. Germline V gene sequence: CDR1 LNHDA, CDR2 SQIVND (reference sequence). V was cut by 3 bases and J by 2 bases, with 11 bases left in between. The CDR3 loop reads CASSMAGSTYEQYF. CDR3 coding DNA: TGTGCCAGTAGTATGGCAGGGTCGACCTACGAGCAGTACTTC.

V gene TRBV27 combines with J gene TRBJ1-1, with a possible D match to TRBD1 (5 bases). Trimming stripped 2 bases from V and 2 bases from J, with 9 bases between. The germline V gene has CDR1 MNHEY and CDR2 SMNVEV (reference sequence). CDR3 size: 14 residues. The CDR3: CASSLTTVNTEAFF. For the CDR3, the DNA is TGTGCCAGCAGTTTAACGACAGTAAACACTGAAGCTTTCTTT.

This chain links TRBV7-6 with TRBJ2-7; 9 nucleotides agree with TRBD1. The CDR3 covers 15 residues. Unmatched junction bases numbered 4, after V lost 0 bases and J lost 4 bases. The germline CDR1 and CDR2 sequences are SGHVS and FNYEAQ. CDR3 coding DNA: TGTGCCAGCAGCTTAGCCGGGACAGGGTGGTACGAGCAGTACTTC. Translating gives CASSLAGTGWYEQYF.

The CDR3 DNA reads TGCAGCGTTGAATACGGCCGCTCTGGAAACACCATATATTTT. Residues: CSVEYGRSGNTIYF. V is TRBV29-1 and J is TRBJ1-3; no reliable D call. Germline lookup yields CDR1 SQVTM and CDR2 ANQGSEA. The CDR3 is 14 amino acids. V was shortened by 2 bases and J by 0 bases, with 8 bases between the two germline ends.